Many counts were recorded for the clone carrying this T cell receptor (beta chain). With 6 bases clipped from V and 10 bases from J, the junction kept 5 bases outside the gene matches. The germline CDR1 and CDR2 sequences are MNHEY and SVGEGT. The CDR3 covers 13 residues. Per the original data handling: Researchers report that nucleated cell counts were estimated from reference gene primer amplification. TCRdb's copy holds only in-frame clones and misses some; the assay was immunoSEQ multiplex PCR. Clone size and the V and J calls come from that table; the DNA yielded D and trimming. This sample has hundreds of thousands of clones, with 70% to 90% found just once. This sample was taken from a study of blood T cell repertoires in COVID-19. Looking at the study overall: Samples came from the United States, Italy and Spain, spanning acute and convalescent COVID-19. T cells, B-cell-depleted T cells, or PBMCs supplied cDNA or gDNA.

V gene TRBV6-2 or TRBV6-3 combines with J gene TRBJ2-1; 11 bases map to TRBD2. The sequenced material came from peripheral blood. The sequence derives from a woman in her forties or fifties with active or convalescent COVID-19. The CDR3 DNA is TGTGCCAGCAGCCCACTAGCGGGAGAGGAGCAGTTCTTC. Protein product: CASSPLAGEEQFF.